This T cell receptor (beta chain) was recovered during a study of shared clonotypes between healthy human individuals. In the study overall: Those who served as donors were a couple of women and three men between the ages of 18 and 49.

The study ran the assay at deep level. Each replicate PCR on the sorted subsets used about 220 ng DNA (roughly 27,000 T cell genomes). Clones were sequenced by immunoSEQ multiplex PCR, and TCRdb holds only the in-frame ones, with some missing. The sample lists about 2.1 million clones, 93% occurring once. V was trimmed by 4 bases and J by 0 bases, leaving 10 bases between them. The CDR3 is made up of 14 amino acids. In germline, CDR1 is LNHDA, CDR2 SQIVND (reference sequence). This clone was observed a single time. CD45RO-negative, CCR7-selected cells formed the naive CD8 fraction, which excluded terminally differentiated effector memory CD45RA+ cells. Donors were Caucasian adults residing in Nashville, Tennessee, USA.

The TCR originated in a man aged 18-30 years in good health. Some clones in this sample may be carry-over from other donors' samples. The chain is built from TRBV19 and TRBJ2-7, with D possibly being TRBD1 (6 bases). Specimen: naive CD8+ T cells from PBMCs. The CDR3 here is CASSKGDISYEQYF. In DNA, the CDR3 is TGTGCCAGTAGTAAAGGGGACATCTCCTACGAGCAGTACTTC.